A single sample gave rise to the 30 T cell receptor beta chains below, sequenced in a study of blood T cells in healthy people across ages. A second PCR, run for about 6 to 11 cycles, used a sample-barcoded 5' primer plus a J-beta primer mix. TCRdb re-called the 5' RACE reads with MiXCR, one entry per CDR3 protein. This table has approximately 490,000 distinct CDR3 sequences, about 25% appearing once. The sample was also reused in another study, on T cells of mothers and their children.

Source material: blood. These receptors all come from a boy aged 5-17 years in good health.

The chain combines TRBV4-3 with TRBJ1-1; no clear D. The CDR3 loop spans 15 amino acids. Trimming stripped 4 bases from V and 4 bases from J, with 16 bases between. The germline V gene encodes CDR1 LGHNA and CDR2 YSLEER. CDR3 bases: TGCGCCAGCAGCCTAGAGCGGGTGGATGGCACTGAAGCTTTCTTT. It encodes CASSLERVDGTEAFF.

The table lists this clonotype with a few counts. The genes are TRBV5-6 and TRBJ2-4; 9 bases match TRBD1. This CDR3 region has 13 residues. V lost 5 bases and J lost 6; bases outside the gene matches: 3. Per the germline V gene, CDR1 is SGHDT and CDR2 is YYEEEE. This CDR3 is CASRGQGINIQYF. CDR3 coding DNA: TGTGCCAGCAGAGGACAGGGGATAAACATTCAGTACTTC.

This clonotype was seen more than once but under ten times. The chain couples TRBV7-9 to TRBJ2-5; D possibly corresponds to TRBD2 (6 bases). The length of the CDR3 is 15 residues. The germline V gene encodes CDR1 SEHNR and CDR2 FQNEAQ (reference sequence). Trimming shortened V by 5 bases and J by 1 base, and 14 bases separated the two germline ends. The CDR3 sequence: CASSGGTGVQETQYF. The DNA of the CDR3 is TGTGCCAGCAGCGGAGGGACGGGAGTCCAAGAGACCCAGTACTTC.

This clonotype was counted between two and nine times. The chain links TRBV7-9 to TRBJ2-1; D ambiguous. Germline values: CDR1 SEHNR, CDR2 FQNEAQ (reference sequence). V lost 5 bases and J lost 3, with 17 bases in between. This CDR3 spans 16 amino acids. This CDR3 reads CASSHRRQVIYNEQFF. Written as DNA, the CDR3 is TGTGCCAGCAGCCATAGGCGGCAGGTTATCTACAATGAGCAGTTCTTC.

The gene calls are TRBV6-2 or TRBV6-3 and TRBJ2-5; D perhaps matches TRBD2 (6 bases). The DNA matches TRBJ2-1 better at its end, which makes the J call doubtful. Germline lookup yields CDR1 MNHEY and CDR2 SVGEGT. The CDR3 extends over 10 amino acids. CDR3 DNA: TGTGCCAGCAGCTCGGGGGTGCAGTTCTTC. Its protein is CASSSGVQFF.

V and J are TRBV24-1 and TRBJ1-5, with TRBD1 matching over 7 bases. V dropped 3 bases and J dropped 0; count of bases not matched to a gene: 10. This CDR3 has 18 amino acids. Germline V CDR1 and CDR2: KGHDR, SFDVKD. DNA for the CDR3: TGTGCCACCAGTGATCCCTGGAGGGACAGCAATAGCAATCAGCCCCAGCATTTT. It encodes CATSDPWRDSNSNQPQHF.

This clonotype occurred a few times. The chain uses TRBV7-2 and TRBJ2-5; 9 bases are a match to TRBD2. Trimming took 5 bases from V and 5 from J; bases not matched to a gene: 12. Per germline, CDR1 SGHTA and CDR2 FQGNSA. CDR3 length: 16 residues. The CDR3 nucleotides are TGTGCCAGCAGCCCCCGGGGTAGCGGGGGAGTGGAGACCCAGTACTTC. Residues: CASSPRGSGGVETQYF.

This chain links TRBV12-3 or TRBV12-4 with TRBJ1-2, with D perhaps TRBD1 (6 bases). Trimming cost V 5 bases and J 0 bases, with 16 bases left between them. This CDR3 is built from 16 residues. CDR3: CASSPLGGRANYGYTF. The CDR3 DNA follows: TGTGCCAGCAGTCCCCTAGGGGGGCGAGCTAACTATGGCTACACCTTC.

V gene TRBV4-1 combines with J gene TRBJ2-5, with 10 nucleotides matching TRBD2. Unmatched junction bases numbered 4, after V lost 2 bases and J lost 1 base. The CDR3 is 16 residues long. Germline CDR1 and CDR2: MGHRA and YSYEKL. DNA of the CDR3: TGCGCCAGCAGCCAACGAGCGGGAGGGCTCCAAGAGACCCAGTACTTC. Translated: CASSQRAGGLQETQYF.

There are a few counts of this clonotype. The J gene is TRBJ2-2, the V gene TRBV12-3 or TRBV12-4, with D possibly TRBD2 on 5 matching bases. The CDR3 is made up of 12 amino acids. V dropped 9 bases and J dropped 3 bases, with 8 bases sitting between them. In DNA form, the CDR3 reads TGTGCCAGTGGAGCGGACACCGGGGAGCTGTTTTTT. Its protein is CASGADTGELFF.

This clonotype was found a few times. This rearrangement joins TRBV28 to TRBJ2-1; D gene uncertain. The germline gives CDR1 MDHEN, CDR2 SYDVKM. The CDR3 contains 16 residues. V was trimmed by 1 base and J by 1 base, leaving 11 bases between them. CDR3 sequence reads: CASSLSWEGSYNEQFF. As DNA, the CDR3 is TGTGCCAGCAGTTTATCGTGGGAAGGGTCCTACAATGAGCAGTTCTTC.

In its sample, this clonotype was seen a few times. The chain joins TRBV4-3 to TRBJ1-2; unclear D gene. V dropped 1 base and J dropped 4 bases, with 13 bases sitting between them. The V gene's germline CDR1 is LGHNA and CDR2 YSLEER. CDR3 size: 15 residues. Written as DNA, the CDR3 is TGCGCCAGCAGCCAAGGCGGGAAAAGGGTCTATGGCTACACCTTC. Its translation: CASSQGGKRVYGYTF.

This clonotype occurred many times. The chain carries TRBV6-6 and TRBJ1-2, with D perhaps matching TRBD1 (5 bases). Trimming took off 7 bases at V and 4 bases at J, with 10 bases between the two ends. The CDR3 is 12 residues long. The germline gives CDR1 MNHNY, CDR2 SVGAGI (reference sequence). The CDR3 coding sequence is TGTGCCAGCACGCAGGGAGGCTATGGCTACACCTTC. As protein: CASTQGGYGYTF.

This clonotype was observed a handful of times. The V and J genes are TRBV20-1 and TRBJ2-2; 7 bases fit TRBD2. The V gene's germline CDR1 is DFQATT and CDR2 SNEGSKA (reference sequence). Trimming at V came to 0 bases and at J to 7 bases, leaving 8 bases not matched to a gene. The CDR3 contains 15 residues. The CDR3: CSARDPYSGGGELFF. The DNA of the CDR3 is TGCAGTGCTAGAGATCCGTATTCGGGAGGCGGGGAGCTGTTTTTT.

This clonotype has at least ten counts. This chain links TRBV3-1 with TRBJ2-7; 7 bases are a match to TRBD1. The CDR3 totals 14 residues. J lost 0 bases, V lost 4 bases, and 3 bases had no gene match. From germline, CDR1 is LGHDT and CDR2 YNNKEL (reference sequence). CDR3 coding DNA: TGTGCCAGCAGCCTTCAGGGGGACTCCTACGAGCAGTACTTC. It translates to CASSLQGDSYEQYF.

The chain recombines TRBV20-1 with TRBJ2-7; perhaps TRBD1 as D (6 bases). Per germline, CDR1 DFQATT and CDR2 SNEGSKA (reference sequence). V was pared by 3 bases and J by 0 bases, with 9 bases between. The CDR3 is made up of 13 amino acids. Here the CDR3 reads CSARETGSYEQYF. The CDR3 coding sequence is TGCAGTGCTAGGGAGACAGGCTCCTACGAGCAGTACTTC.

The genes are TRBV27 and TRBJ2-2, with 8 bases lining up with TRBD1. CDR3 size: 14 residues. Trimming at V came to 6 bases and at J to 2 bases, leaving 2 bases not matched to a gene. Germline CDR1 and CDR2: MNHEY and SMNVEV (reference sequence). The CDR3 DNA is TGTGCCAGCAGGGGACAGGACAACACCGGGGAGCTGTTTTTT. The encoded protein is CASRGQDNTGELFF.

The table lists this clonotype with a few counts. This chain uses TRBV5-6 with TRBJ2-7; 7 positions agree with TRBD1. With V trimmed by 3 bases and J by 5 bases, 8 bases remained unmatched. This CDR3 is built from 14 residues. Germline V CDR1 and CDR2: SGHDT, YYEEEE. CDR3 DNA: TGTGCCAGCAGCTGGGACAGACCTTCGGACGAGCAGTACTTC. This translates into CASSWDRPSDEQYF.

This clonotype was detected a few times. The J gene is TRBJ2-3, the V gene TRBV25-1; 13 nucleotides agree with TRBD2. The CDR3 is made up of 18 amino acids. The J segment lost 0 bases and the V segment lost 1 base, leaving 4 bases of the junction unmatched. Germline CDR1 is MGHDK and CDR2 is SYGVNS. As DNA, the CDR3 is TGTGCCAGCAGTGAATGGACTAGCGGGAGAGGTAGCACAGATACGCAGTATTTT. Translating it yields CASSEWTSGRGSTDTQYF.

The rearrangement uses TRBV14 and TRBJ2-7; perhaps TRBD1 as D (5 bases). The CDR3 covers 13 residues. The germline V gene has CDR1 SGHDN and CDR2 FVKESK. V lost 3 bases and J lost 2, with 8 bases in between. The CDR3 spells CASSHAGTYEQYF. CDR3 coding DNA: TGTGCCAGCAGCCACGCAGGGACCTACGAGCAGTACTTC.

This clonotype was seen just once. The germline gene is not matched at one end of the junction; a read error may be the cause. The CDR3 DNA sequence: TGTGCCAGCAGCTTAAGGGGGGATAGGGTCGTCACTGAGGCTTTCTTT. Protein: CASSLRGDRVVTEAFF. The V call is TRBV7-2, the J call TRBJ1-1, with TRBD1 as a possible D gene (6 bases). The CDR3 length is 16 residues. CDR1 SGHTA and CDR2 FQGNSA come from the germline V gene.

V gene TRBV28 combines with J gene TRBJ2-6, with D uncertain. Trimming took off 11 bases at V and 0 bases at J, with 17 bases between the two ends. The V gene's germline CDR1 is MDHEN and CDR2 SYDVKM. The CDR3 is made up of 16 amino acids. CDR3 coding DNA: TGTGCCTCGAGATTTAGGTACAGCTCTGGGGCCAACGTCCTGACTTTC. It codes for CASRFRYSSGANVLTF.

This clonotype has just a few counts. This chain connects TRBV7-8 to TRBJ2-1; unclear D gene. Looked up from germline, CDR1 is SGHVS and CDR2 is FQNEAQ. V dropped 5 bases and J dropped 6 bases, with 14 bases sitting between them. This CDR3 is built from 14 residues. The CDR3 protein is CASSPQPLGNEQFF. Here the CDR3 DNA reads TGTGCCAGCAGCCCCCAGCCCCTGGGCAATGAGCAGTTCTTC.

The chain combines TRBV6-2 or TRBV6-3 with TRBJ2-7, with 11 bases fitting TRBD2. Per the germline V gene, CDR1 is MNHEY and CDR2 is SVGEGT. V shed 4 bases and J 2 bases; nucleotides not matched to a gene: 7. The length of the CDR3 is 16 residues. Here the CDR3 reads CASSSLTSGEAYEQYF. The DNA of the CDR3 is TGTGCCAGCAGTTCCCTGACTAGCGGGGAAGCCTACGAGCAGTACTTC.

This clonotype was observed a few times. The chain has TRBV20-1 and TRBJ2-5; D may match TRBD1 or TRBD2 (6 bases each). CDR3 size: 13 residues. From germline, CDR1 is DFQATT and CDR2 SNEGSKA (reference sequence). Trimming pared 2 bases from V and 4 bases from J, leaving 11 bases between. Here the CDR3 reads CSARQGGRETQYF. As DNA, the CDR3 is TGCAGTGCTAGACAAGGGGGGAGAGAGACCCAGTACTTC.

The chain employs TRBV11-2 and TRBJ2-5; a weak D match, TRBD2 (6 bases). Trimming cost V 4 bases and J 3 bases, with 15 bases left between them. The CDR3 contains 15 residues. The V gene's germline CDR1 is SGHAT and CDR2 FQNNGV. As DNA, the CDR3 is TGTGCCAGCAGCTCCTCACTAGGGGAGGAAGAGACCCAGTACTTC. It codes for CASSSSLGEEETQYF. The full variable domain, completed using reference TRBV11-2 and TRBJ2-5, is EAGVAQSPRYKIIEKRQSVAFWCNPISGHATLYWYQQILGQGPKLLIQFQNNGVVDDSQLPKDRFSAERLKGVDSTLKIQPAKLEDSAVYLCASSSSLGEEETQYFGPGTRLLVL.

The J gene is TRBJ2-1, the V gene TRBV5-1; 7 positions agree with TRBD2. Germline V gives CDR1 SGHRS, CDR2 YFSETQ. Trimming cost V 0 bases and J 8 bases; bases outside gene matches: 5. The CDR3 runs 14 residues. CDR3 coding DNA: TGCGCCAGCAGCTTGGTGGGGAGGGGCGATGAGCAGTTCTTC. Translation: CASSLVGRGDEQFF.

The rearrangement joins TRBV24-1 to TRBJ2-2; D might be TRBD1 (5 bases). Germline V gene sequence: CDR1 KGHDR, CDR2 SFDVKD. The CDR3 is 16 amino acids. V was trimmed by 4 bases and J by 3 bases, leaving 14 bases between them. CDR3 sequence: CATSEARQPHTGELFF. CDR3 nucleotides: TGTGCCACCAGTGAAGCCAGACAGCCCCACACCGGGGAGCTGTTTTTT.

Comment on this clonotype: A junction boundary mismatches the germline segment, possibly from a read error. The chain recombines TRBV2 with TRBJ2-2; no clear D gene. CDR1 SNHLY and CDR2 FYNNEI come from the germline V gene. The CDR3 has 13 residues. CDR3 region: CASSVSFPGELFF. CDR3 DNA sequence: TGTGCCAGCAGTGTATCTTTCCCCGGAGAGCTGTTTTTT.

The chain couples TRBV7-9 to TRBJ2-4; D ambiguous. Trimming took off 4 bases at V and 14 bases at J, with 15 bases between the two ends. This CDR3 contains 12 residues. In germline, CDR1 is SEHNR, CDR2 FQNEAQ (reference sequence). This CDR3 reads CASSSDRGMEYF. The CDR3 DNA sequence: TGTGCCAGCAGCTCCGACCGTGGCATGGAGTACTTC. Using reference TRBV7-9 and TRBJ2-4 for the parts outside the CDR3, the full variable domain is DTGVSQNPRHKITKRGQNVTFRCDPISEHNRLYWYRQTLGQGPEFLTYFQNEAQLEKSRLLSDRFSAERPKGSFSTLEIQRTEQGDSAMYLCASSSDRGMEYFGAGTRLSVL.